The T cell receptor (beta chain) under discussion was sequenced for a study of cytomegalovirus exposure and HLA in healthy donors. The CDR3 has 13 amino acids. V shed 2 bases and J shed 3 bases, with 8 bases lying between them. Germline V CDR1 and CDR2: SGHKS, YYEKEE (reference sequence). Use of 60 Vbeta and 13 Jbeta primers characterized the PCR. The repertoire was sequenced with immunoSEQ multiplex PCR; TCRdb's copy has only in-frame clones and lacks some. The data show some 150,000 clones, roughly 83% seen once. V usage is TRBV5-5 and J usage is TRBJ1-1; tentatively, D is TRBD1 (5 bases). This sequence was found in a middle-aged man in good health and CMV-seronegative. Sequencing input: PBMCs. The CDR3: CASSFVGDTEAFF. CDR3 nucleotide sequence: TGTGCCAGCAGCTTCGTAGGGGACACTGAAGCTTTCTTT.